These 7 T cell receptor beta chains originate from one sample sequenced in a study of blood T cells in healthy people across ages. The use of a sample-barcoded 5' primer and a J-beta primer mix characterized a second PCR of 7 to 11 cycles. TCRdb analysed the 5' RACE reads with MiXCR anew, one entry per CDR3 protein. The sample has about 1.6 million distinct CDR3 sequences, around 36% seen once. Sequencing was carried out using blood. The receptors were gathered from a woman aged 30 to 39 in good health.

This clonotype was seen only a few times. The chain employs TRBV6-6 and TRBJ2-3; D unresolved. This CDR3 contains 16 residues. The V gene's germline CDR1 is MNHNY and CDR2 SVGAGI (reference sequence). With 5 bases removed from V and 4 bases from J, the gap between germline ends came to 19 bases. Here the CDR3 DNA reads TGTGCCAGCAGTGATTACCGAGGAAGTCCCCCAGATACGCAGTATTTT. This encodes CASSDYRGSPPDTQYF.

J is TRBJ2-5 and V is TRBV20-1; 7 bases line up with TRBD2. The germline CDR1 and CDR2 sequences are DFQATT and SNEGSKA (reference sequence). This CDR3 spans 13 amino acids. Unmatched junction bases numbered 9, after V lost 6 bases and J lost 5 bases. The CDR3 region is CSAIPGGSETQYF. As DNA, the CDR3 is TGCAGTGCCATTCCGGGAGGCTCGGAGACCCAGTACTTC.

The gene calls are TRBV7-9 and TRBJ1-4; 8 nucleotides agree with TRBD1. The J segment lost 5 bases and the V segment lost 5 bases, leaving 7 bases of the junction unmatched. Germline CDR1 reads SEHNR; CDR2 reads FQNEAQ (reference sequence). This CDR3 is built from 15 residues. The CDR3 protein is CASSGAGQGNEKLFF. CDR3 DNA: TGTGCCAGCAGCGGTGCCGGACAGGGCAATGAAAAACTGTTTTTT.

The V and J genes are TRBV20-1 and TRBJ2-7; 8 nucleotides line up with TRBD2. This CDR3 spans 16 amino acids. Trimming cost V 0 bases and J 2 bases; bases outside gene matches: 9. CDR1 and CDR2 from the germline V gene are DFQATT and SNEGSKA (reference sequence). CDR3 protein: CSARDPISGGPYEQYF. CDR3 DNA: TGCAGTGCTAGAGATCCTATAAGCGGGGGTCCCTACGAGCAGTACTTC.

V is TRBV10-3 and J is TRBJ1-5; 11 nucleotides line up with TRBD1. Trimming cost V 6 bases and J 6 bases; bases outside gene matches: 7. There are 15 residues in the CDR3. Germline V gene data show CDR1 as ENHRY and CDR2 as SYGVKD. CDR3 bases: TGTGCCATCAGCGCAGGACAGGGGGCTGGTCAGCCCCAGCATTTT. It codes for CAISAGQGAGQPQHF.

V usage is TRBV29-1 and J usage is TRBJ2-2; 7 nucleotides line up with TRBD2. The V gene end was trimmed by 6 bases and the J gene end by 5 bases; junction bases not matched to a gene: 9. CDR1 SQVTM and CDR2 ANQGSEA come from the germline V gene. The length of the CDR3 is 14 residues. CDR3 sequence (DNA): TGCAGCGTGTCCGGAACGGGGGGAACCGGGGAGCTGTTTTTT. Translated, it gives CSVSGTGGTGELFF.

The sample holds one count of this clonotype. The rearrangement joins TRBV3-1 to TRBJ1-1; no definite D call. The CDR3 totals 13 residues. Trimming left V 2 bases short and J 1 base short, with 5 bases between. Per the germline V gene, CDR1 is LGHDT and CDR2 is YNNKEL (reference sequence). CDR3 amino acids: CASSQSTNTEAFF. The DNA of the CDR3 is TGTGCCAGCAGCCAATCAACGAACACTGAAGCTTTCTTT.